Detailed here is one TCR beta chain. Antigen: not known. Germline lookup yields CDR1 LGHNT and CDR2 FRNRAP. There are 14 residues in the CDR3. V was trimmed by 1 base and J by 4 bases, leaving 9 bases between them. TCRdb's table, derived via immunoSEQ multiplex PCR, lists solely in-frame clones and lacks some. This table has more than 30,000 clones, around 93% appearing once. The record originates from a study of T cells in tuberculosis. Study as a whole: T cells were selected with CD1B tetramers loaded with glucose monomycolate.

Study observations and caveats: Active tuberculosis patients had shorter CDR3-alpha; the beta difference was nonsignificant.

This chain links TRBV12-5 with TRBJ2-3; D gene ambiguous. Material for sequencing was PBMCs. The source of this sequence is a donor aged 10-29 years with latent tuberculosis or without tuberculosis infection. Some clones in this sample may be carry-over from other donors' samples. The CDR3, as DNA: TGTGCTAGTGGTTTGGCCACAGTGGCAGATACGCAGTATTTT. This encodes CASGLATVADTQYF.